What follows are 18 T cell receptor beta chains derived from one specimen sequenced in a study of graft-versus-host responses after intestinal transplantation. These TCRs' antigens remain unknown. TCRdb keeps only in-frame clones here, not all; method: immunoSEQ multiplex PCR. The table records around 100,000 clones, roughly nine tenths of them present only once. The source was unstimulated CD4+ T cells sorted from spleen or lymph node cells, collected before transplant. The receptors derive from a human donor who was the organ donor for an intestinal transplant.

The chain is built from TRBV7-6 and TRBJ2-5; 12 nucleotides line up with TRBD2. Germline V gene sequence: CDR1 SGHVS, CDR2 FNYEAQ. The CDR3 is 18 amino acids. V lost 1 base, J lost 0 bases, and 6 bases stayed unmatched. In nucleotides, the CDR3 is TGTGCCAGCAGCTTAGGTGGGCTAGCGGGAGGGTACCAAGAGACCCAGTACTTC. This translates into CASSLGGLAGGYQETQYF.

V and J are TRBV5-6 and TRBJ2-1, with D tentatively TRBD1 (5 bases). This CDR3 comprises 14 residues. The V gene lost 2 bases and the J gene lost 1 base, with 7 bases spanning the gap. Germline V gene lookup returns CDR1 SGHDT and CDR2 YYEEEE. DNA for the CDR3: TGTGCCAGCAGCTTTCGACAGTCCTACAATGAGCAGTTCTTC. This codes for CASSFRQSYNEQFF.

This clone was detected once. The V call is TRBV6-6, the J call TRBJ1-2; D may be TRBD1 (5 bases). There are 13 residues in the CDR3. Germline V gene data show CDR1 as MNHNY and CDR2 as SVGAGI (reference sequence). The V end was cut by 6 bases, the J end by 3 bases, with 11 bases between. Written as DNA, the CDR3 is TGTGCCAGCAGGAGGAGGGGCGACTATGGCTACACCTTC. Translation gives CASRRRGDYGYTF.

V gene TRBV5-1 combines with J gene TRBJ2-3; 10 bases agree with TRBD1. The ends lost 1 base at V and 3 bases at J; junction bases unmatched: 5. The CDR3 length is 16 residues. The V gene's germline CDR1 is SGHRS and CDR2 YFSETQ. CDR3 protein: CASSLLGTGVTDTQYF. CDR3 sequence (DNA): TGCGCCAGCAGCTTGTTAGGGACAGGGGTGACAGATACGCAGTATTTT. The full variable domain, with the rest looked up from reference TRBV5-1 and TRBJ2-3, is KAGVTQTPRYLIKTRGQQVTLSCSPISGHRSVSWYQQTPGQGLQFLFEYFSETQRNKGNFPGRFSGRQFSNSRSEMNVSTLELGDSALYLCASSLLGTGVTDTQYFGPGTRLTVL.

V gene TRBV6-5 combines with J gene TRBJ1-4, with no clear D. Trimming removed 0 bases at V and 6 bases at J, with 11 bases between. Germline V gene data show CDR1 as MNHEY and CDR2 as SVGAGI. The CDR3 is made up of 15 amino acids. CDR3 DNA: TGTGCCAGCAGTTACTCAGGGTTCCGATATGAAAAACTGTTTTTT. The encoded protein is CASSYSGFRYEKLFF.

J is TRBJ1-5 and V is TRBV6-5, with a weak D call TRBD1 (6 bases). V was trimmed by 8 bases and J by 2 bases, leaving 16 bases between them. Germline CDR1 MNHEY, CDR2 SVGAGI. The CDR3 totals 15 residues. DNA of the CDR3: TGTGCCAGCGGCCGAAGGACAGCCGGCAATCAGCCCCAGCATTTT. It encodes CASGRRTAGNQPQHF.

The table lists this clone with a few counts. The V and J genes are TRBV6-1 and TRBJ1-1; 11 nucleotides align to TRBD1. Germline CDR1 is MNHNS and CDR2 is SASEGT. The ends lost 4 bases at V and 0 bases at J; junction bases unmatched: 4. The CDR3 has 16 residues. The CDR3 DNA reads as TGTGCCAGCAGTGGAGGACAGGGGGCGCTGAACACTGAAGCTTTCTTT. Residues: CASSGGQGALNTEAFF.

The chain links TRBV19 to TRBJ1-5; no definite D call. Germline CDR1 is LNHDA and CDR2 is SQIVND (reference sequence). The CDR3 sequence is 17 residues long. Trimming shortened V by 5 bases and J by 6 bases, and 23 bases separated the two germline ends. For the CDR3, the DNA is TGTGCCAGTAGTTTGGACGGGTCTTGGGTGGTAGGTCAGCCCCAGCATTTT. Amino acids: CASSLDGSWVVGQPQHF.

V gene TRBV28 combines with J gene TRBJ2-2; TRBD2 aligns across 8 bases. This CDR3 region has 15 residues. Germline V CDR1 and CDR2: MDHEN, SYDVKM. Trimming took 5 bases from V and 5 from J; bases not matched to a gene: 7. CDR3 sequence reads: CASSKAGAQTGELFF. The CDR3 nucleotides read TGTGCCAGCAGTAAAGCGGGAGCGCAAACCGGGGAGCTGTTTTTT.

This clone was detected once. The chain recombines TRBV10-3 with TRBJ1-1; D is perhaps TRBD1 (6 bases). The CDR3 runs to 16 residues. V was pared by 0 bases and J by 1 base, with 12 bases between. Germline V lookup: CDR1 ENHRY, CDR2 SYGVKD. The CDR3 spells CAISESRGAGNTEAFF. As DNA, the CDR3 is TGTGCCATCAGTGAGTCCAGGGGCGCCGGGAACACTGAAGCTTTCTTT.

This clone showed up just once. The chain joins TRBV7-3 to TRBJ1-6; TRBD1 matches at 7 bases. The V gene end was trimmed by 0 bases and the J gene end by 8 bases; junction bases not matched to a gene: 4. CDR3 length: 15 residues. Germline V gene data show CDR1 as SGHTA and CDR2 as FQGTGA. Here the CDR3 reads CASSLTGTVDSPLHF. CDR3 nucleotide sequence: TGTGCCAGCAGCTTAACTGGGACAGTAGATTCACCCCTCCACTTT.

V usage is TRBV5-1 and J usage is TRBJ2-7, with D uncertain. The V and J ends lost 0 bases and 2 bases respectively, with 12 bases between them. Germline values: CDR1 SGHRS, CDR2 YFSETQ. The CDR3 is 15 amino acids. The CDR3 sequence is CASSLATLSTYEQYF. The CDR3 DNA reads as TGCGCCAGCAGCTTGGCCACGCTCTCCACCTACGAGCAGTACTTC.

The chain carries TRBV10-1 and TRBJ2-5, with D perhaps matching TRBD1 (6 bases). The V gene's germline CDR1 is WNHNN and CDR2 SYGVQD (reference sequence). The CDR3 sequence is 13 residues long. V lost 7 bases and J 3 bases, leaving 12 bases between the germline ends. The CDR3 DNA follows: TGCGCCAGCACTACAGGGCTAGAAGAGACCCAGTACTTC. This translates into CASTTGLEETQYF.

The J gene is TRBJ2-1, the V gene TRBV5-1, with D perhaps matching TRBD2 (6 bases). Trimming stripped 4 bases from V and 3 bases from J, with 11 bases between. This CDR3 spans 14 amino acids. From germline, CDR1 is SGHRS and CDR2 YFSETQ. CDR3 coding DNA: TGCGCCAGCAGCGCCAGCGGGTTCTACAATGAGCAGTTCTTC. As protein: CASSASGFYNEQFF.

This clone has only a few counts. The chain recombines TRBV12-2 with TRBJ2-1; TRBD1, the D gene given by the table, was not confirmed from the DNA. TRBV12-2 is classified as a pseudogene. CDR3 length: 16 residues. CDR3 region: CASRLGPGVCYNEQFF. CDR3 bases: TGTGCAAGTCGCTTAGGTCCAGGGGTATGCTACAATGAGCAGTTCTTC.

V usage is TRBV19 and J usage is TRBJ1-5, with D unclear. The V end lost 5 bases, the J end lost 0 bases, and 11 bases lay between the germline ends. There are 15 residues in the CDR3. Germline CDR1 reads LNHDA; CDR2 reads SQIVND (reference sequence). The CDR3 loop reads CASSVRSTSNQPQHF. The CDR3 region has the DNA TGTGCCAGTAGTGTCAGGAGTACTAGCAATCAGCCCCAGCATTTT. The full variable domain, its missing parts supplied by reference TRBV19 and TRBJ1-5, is DGGITQSPKYLFRKEGQNVTLSCEQNLNHDAMYWYRQDPGQGLRLIYYSQIVNDFQKGDIAEGYSVSREKKESFPLTVTSAQKNPTAFYLCASSVRSTSNQPQHFGDGTRLSIL.

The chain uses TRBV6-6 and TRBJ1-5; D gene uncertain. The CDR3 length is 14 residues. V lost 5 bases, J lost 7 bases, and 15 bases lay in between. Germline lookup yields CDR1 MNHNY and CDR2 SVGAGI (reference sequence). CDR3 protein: CASSRTLRGQPQHF. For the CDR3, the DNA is TGTGCCAGCAGTCGTACACTTCGAGGGCAGCCCCAGCATTTT.

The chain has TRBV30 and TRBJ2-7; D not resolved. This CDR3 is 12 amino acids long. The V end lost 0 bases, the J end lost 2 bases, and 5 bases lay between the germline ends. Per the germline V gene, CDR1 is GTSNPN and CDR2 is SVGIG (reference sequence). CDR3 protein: CAWSVATYEQYF. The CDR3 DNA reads TGTGCCTGGAGTGTAGCCACCTACGAGCAGTACTTC.